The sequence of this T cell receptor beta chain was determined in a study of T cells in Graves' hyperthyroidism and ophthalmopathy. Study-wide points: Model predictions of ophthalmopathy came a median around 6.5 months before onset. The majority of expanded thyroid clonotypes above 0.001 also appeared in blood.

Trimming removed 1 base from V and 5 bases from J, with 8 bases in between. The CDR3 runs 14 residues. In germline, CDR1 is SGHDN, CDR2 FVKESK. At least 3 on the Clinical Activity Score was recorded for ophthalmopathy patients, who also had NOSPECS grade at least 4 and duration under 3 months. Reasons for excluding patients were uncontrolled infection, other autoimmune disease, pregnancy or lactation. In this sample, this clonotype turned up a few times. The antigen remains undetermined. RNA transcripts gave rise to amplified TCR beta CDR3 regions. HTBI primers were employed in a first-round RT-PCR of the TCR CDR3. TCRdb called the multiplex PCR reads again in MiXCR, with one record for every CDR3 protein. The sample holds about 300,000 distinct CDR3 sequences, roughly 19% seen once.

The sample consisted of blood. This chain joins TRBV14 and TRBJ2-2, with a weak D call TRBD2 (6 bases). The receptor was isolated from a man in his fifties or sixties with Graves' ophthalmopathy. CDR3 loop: CASSQGRVTGELFF. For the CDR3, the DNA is TGTGCCAGCAGCCAAGGGAGGGTGACCGGGGAGCTGTTTTTT.